This T cell receptor (beta chain) was documented in a study of T-cell reconstitution after alpha-beta-depleted transplantation in children. Broader study findings: Elevated TCRbeta diversity at day 60 was traced, in some patients, to surviving recipient T cells and thymic progenitors. The authors attributed T-cell counts and diversity one year after transplant mostly to newly produced T cells. Alpha-beta T cells about two months after transplant reportedly derived from several hundred expanded graft clones.

Molecular barcoding with unique molecular identifiers was used for the TCRbeta library. TCRdb processed the PCR reads anew with MiXCR; each CDR3 protein has one entry. The table lists approximately 300,000 distinct CDR3 sequences, around a tenth of them singletons. CDR3 length: 13 amino acids. The germline gives CDR1 SGHTA, CDR2 FQGTGA. J was trimmed by 1 base and V by 4 bases; bases with no gene match: 0. This clonotype was found many times. The target antigen is unknown. This sequence originates from a boy under two years old with acute myeloid leukemia, due to receive a stem cell transplant. The sequencing here drew on PBMCs, taken before TCRalphabeta/CD19-depleted stem cell transplant. This rearrangement joins TRBV7-3 to TRBJ1-1; 7 bases map to TRBD1. CDR3: CASSWTGNTEAFF. The CDR3 DNA sequence: TGTGCCAGCAGCTGGACAGGGAACACTGAAGCTTTCTTT.